These T cell receptor beta chains were read from a single sample in a study of beta chain features in type 1 diabetes. Measured with immunoSEQ multiplex PCR; TCRdb has only the in-frame clones, and not every one. Among some 250,000 clones listed, approximately 10% were seen once. Sequencing input: naive CD4+ T cells from blood. Receptors originate from a man aged 30-40 years with type 1 diabetes. Each CDR3 is given without its conserved first and last residue.

v_gene,CDR3aa
TRBV30,AWSGQATAEAF
TRBV6-1,ASKEHRPYEQY
TRBV9,ASSVDPGQGQY
TRBV12-5,ASGLVTGQGDEQY
TRBV28,ASSLGGRGRETQY
TRBV4-1,ASSQDEDRRGSPLH
TRBV7-2,ASSLAPGREQF
TRBV5-6,ASSLYGRSSYEQY
TRBV7-9,ASSSRPGIAYEQY
TRBV19,ATLPEGDNYGYT
TRBV19,ASSIHGIPYQQVDIQY
TRBV20-1,SLQASDTQY
TRBV11-2,ASSSYRGHNEQF
TRBV7-9,ASSKRQAGANVLT
TRBV20-1,SAREAHTQY
TRBV4-3,ASSRYGLAGGAKNIQY
TRBV2,ASSEVTGSSPLH
TRBV11-2,ASSLRGGEHNEQF
TRBV4-2,ASSQVGDDGYNEQF
TRBV30,AWSLERVAQY
TRBV6-6,ASSFPTGNYGYT
TRBV28,ASSRQGTAKNIQY
TRBV18,ASSPPGRTEAF
TRBV6-1,ASSEYGGRLANVLT
TRBV14,ASSQVGGYGYT
TRBV4-1,ASSQDPLGAKEQY
TRBV28,ASSRVVSTGELF
TRBV7-2,ASSRLGTSGGELF
TRBV6-5,ASSWGVGGYQETQY
TRBV7-2,ASSPDRVGEQY
TRBV4-3,ASSQGSSGGAETQY
TRBV5-1,ASSSGGIGYGYT
TRBV30,AWSGGGLETQY
TRBV4-3,ASSPYRPRGQY
TRBV11-2,ASSLGTSNIQETQY
TRBV29-1,SADRGETQY
TRBV21-1,ASSKENGAYNSYT